This T cell receptor beta chain was documented in a study of beta chain features in type 1 diabetes. Every bit of the isolated RNA underwent reverse transcription, so sequencing read expressed TCRB transcripts. Clones were read by immunoSEQ multiplex PCR, and TCRdb kept only the in-frame ones, dropping some. The data show roughly 370,000 clones, roughly 13% seen once. This clone showed up just a few times. Per germline, CDR1 LGHNA and CDR2 YNFKEQ. This CDR3 region has 15 residues. V lost 0 bases, J lost 1 base, and 10 bases lay in between. This clonotype was obtained from a man under 40 in good health. V is TRBV4-2 and J is TRBJ2-7; no firm D call. Sequencing input: naive CD4+ T cells from blood. The chain's CDR3 is CASSQDAQKSYEQYF. Written as DNA, the CDR3 is TGTGCCAGCAGCCAAGATGCGCAAAAGTCCTACGAGCAGTACTTC.